This TCR beta chain derives from a study of T cell changes during pregnancy in multiple sclerosis (dated by TCRdb to between 2018 and 2020). For the wider study: In women with multiple sclerosis, the researchers looked at how the T cell repertoire shifted as pregnancy progressed.

Receptors were amplified or captured by the immunoSEQ multiplex PCR assay. TCRdb stores this immuneACCESS table with in-frame sequences only. Part of the clones is absent; in the studies checked, under half of the shortfall reflects unresolved V genes, and no reason is known for the rest. The table for this sample lists approximately 110,000 clones; roughly 92% of them were counted only once. The ten largest clones take up approximately 3.7% of the sample. The trim is 2 bases for V and 4 bases for J, with a gap of 14 bases between the germline ends. According to the germline V gene, CDR1 reads SNHLY and CDR2 reads FYNNEI. The CDR3 spans 16 residues, from the cysteine through the phenylalanine. Of the read, only the CDR3 DNA is kept; its 48 bases are in frame from base 1. As to this clone: Its antigen is still unknown. It has no much larger one-base neighbor in the sample; base qualities were not kept.

The chain links TRBV2 with TRBJ2-2, and possibly TRBD2, on 6 matching bases. This specimen was peripheral blood, taken after pregnancy. The receptor was derived from a female donor with multiple sclerosis, enrolled in a pregnancy study. CDR3 region: CASSEKGRAGTGELFF. Read as DNA, the sequence is TGTGCCAGCAGTGAAAAGGGCAGAGCGGGCACCGGGGAGCTGTTTTTT.